The source of this T cell receptor (beta chain) is a study of T cell responses to AZD1222 COVID-19 vaccine. General study points: The donor cohort was predominantly white British with a female majority, and clonal diversity may have been underestimated. A rise in Spike-specific TCR breadth and depth followed two AZD1222 doses.

Deletions cut 3 bases from V and 4 bases from J, with 18 bases between. Looked up from germline, CDR1 is SQVTM and CDR2 is ANQGSEA. This CDR3 has 15 amino acids. It was second doses at about 4 or about 12 weeks that were pooled. Of note for this clone: Its specificity is not known.

The protocol was immunoSEQ multiplex PCR, while the TCRdb copy is restricted to in-frame clones and leaves out a portion. The repertoire holds roughly 150,000 clones, with 90% to 95% as singletons. This TCR was sampled from an adult who received the AZD1222 COVID-19 vaccine. J is TRBJ2-5 and V is TRBV29-1; the D gene is possibly TRBD1 (6 bases). The sequenced sample was peripheral blood, obtained 28 days after the second AZD1222 dose. CDR3 sequence: CSVEETGPRGETQYF. DNA for the CDR3: TGCAGCGTTGAGGAGACAGGCCCGAGGGGAGAGACCCAGTACTTC.